The present entry profiles one TCR beta chain with its context. Its antigen remains unknown. Between the trimmed V and J ends, which lost 5 bases and 2 bases, there was a span of 25 bases. Germline V gene data show CDR1 as SEHNR and CDR2 as FQNEAQ (reference sequence). The CDR3 contains 19 residues. Sequencing was performed with immunoSEQ multiplex PCR; in TCRdb, only in-frame clones are kept and a portion is missing. The sample lists about 680,000 clones, approximately 88% occurring once. Sample treatment: over 15 received Ad26.COV2.S at low or high dose, single or two shots; 5 received placebo; per-sample allocation not given. The study sampled participants on day 63 after the first vaccine or placebo injection. An Ad26 vector was used to express Wuhan-strain SARS-CoV-2 spike as the vaccine. The sample belongs to a study of Ad26.COV2.S vaccination and SARS-CoV-2 variants. Study results and limitations: Substantial post-vaccination breadth of spike-specific CD8+ and CD4+ T cell responses was reported. Analytic work on TCR breadth and depth might have understated the full extent of total T cell responses. Spike-specific TCR breadth in vaccine recipients exceeded that seen in placebo recipients.

The sample in question was peripheral blood, obtained in a trial of Ad26.COV2.S vaccine versus placebo. The V gene is TRBV7-9, the J gene TRBJ1-3; a weak D match, TRBD1 (6 bases). This clonotype was obtained from a person aged 18-60 years who received the Ad26.COV2.S COVID-19 vaccine or a placebo. CDR3 bases: TGTGCCAGCAGCCAATCTCCCAGGGCAAGAGGGGACACTGGAAACACCATATATTTT. It specifies CASSQSPRARGDTGNTIYF.